This TCR beta chain was captured by sequencing in a study of early T cells in non-severe SARS-CoV-2 infection. V was cut by 1 base and J by 7 bases, with 13 bases left in between. The CDR3 is 14 residues long. Germline CDR1 SGHAT, CDR2 FQNNGV. The sample holds many counts of this clonotype. TCRdb re-analysed the 5' RACE reads in MiXCR, keeping a single row per CDR3 protein. The sample records 40,000 to 50,000 distinct CDR3 sequences, approximately 10% being singletons. Source material: whole blood. The chain joins TRBV11-2 to TRBJ1-1; D is ambiguous. The source is an adult who was a healthcare worker with PCR-confirmed SARS-CoV-2 infection or an uninfected control (not recorded which). CDR3 residues: CASSLGSGDDEAFF. In DNA form, the CDR3 reads TGTGCCAGCAGCTTAGGTAGTGGAGACGATGAAGCTTTCTTT.